This TCR beta chain was recovered during a study of OX40 agonist ivuxolimab in advanced cancers. Clones were read by immunoSEQ multiplex PCR, and TCRdb kept only the in-frame ones, dropping some. In the table there are around 64,000 clones, over 70% of which are singletons. Germline values: CDR1 MNHEY, CDR2 SVGAGI. The V end was cut by 6 bases, the J end by 7 bases, with 9 bases between. CDR3 size: 12 residues. This TCR came from an adult with an advanced solid tumor such as melanoma, head and neck, liver or kidney cancer. This rearrangement joins TRBV6-5 to TRBJ1-4, with D maybe TRBD1 (6 bases). The sample was CD4+ or CD8+ T cells sorted from blood, taken in a trial of the OX40 agonist ivuxolimab. Written as DNA, the CDR3 is TGTGCCAGCAGACAGGGTTTTGAAAAACTGTTTTTT. This codes for CASRQGFEKLFF.